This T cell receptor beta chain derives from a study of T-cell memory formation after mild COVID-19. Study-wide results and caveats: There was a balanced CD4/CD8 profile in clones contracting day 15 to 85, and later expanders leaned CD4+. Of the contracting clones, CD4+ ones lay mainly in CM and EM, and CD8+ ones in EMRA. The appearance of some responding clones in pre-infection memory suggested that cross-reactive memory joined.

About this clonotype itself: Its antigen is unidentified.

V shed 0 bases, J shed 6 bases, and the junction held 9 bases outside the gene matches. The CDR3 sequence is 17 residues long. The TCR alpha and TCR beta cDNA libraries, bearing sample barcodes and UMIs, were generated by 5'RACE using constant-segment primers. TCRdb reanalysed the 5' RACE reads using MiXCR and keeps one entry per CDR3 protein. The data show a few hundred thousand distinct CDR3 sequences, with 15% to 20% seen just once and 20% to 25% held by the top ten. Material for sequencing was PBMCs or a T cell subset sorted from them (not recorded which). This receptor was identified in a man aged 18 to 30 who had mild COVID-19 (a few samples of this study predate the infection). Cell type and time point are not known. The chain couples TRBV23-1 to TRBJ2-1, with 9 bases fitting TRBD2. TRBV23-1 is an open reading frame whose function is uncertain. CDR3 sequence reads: CASSQSITGLARNEQFF. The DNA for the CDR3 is TGCGCCAGCAGTCAATCGATTACGGGACTAGCTCGCAATGAGCAGTTCTTC.